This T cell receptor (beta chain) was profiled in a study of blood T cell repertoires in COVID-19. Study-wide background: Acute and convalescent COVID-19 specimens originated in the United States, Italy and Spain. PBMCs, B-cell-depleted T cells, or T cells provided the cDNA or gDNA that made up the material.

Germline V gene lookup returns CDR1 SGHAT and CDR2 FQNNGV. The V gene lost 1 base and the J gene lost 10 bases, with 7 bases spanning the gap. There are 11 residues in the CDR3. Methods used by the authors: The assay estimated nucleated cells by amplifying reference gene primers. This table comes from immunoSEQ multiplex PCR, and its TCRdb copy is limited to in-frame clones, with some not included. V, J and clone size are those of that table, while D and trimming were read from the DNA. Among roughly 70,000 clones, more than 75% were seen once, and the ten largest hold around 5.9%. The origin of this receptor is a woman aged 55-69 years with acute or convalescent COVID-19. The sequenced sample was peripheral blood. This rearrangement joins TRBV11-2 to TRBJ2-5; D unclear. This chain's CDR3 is CASSLGARQYF. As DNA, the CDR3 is TGTGCCAGCAGCTTAGGGGCACGCCAGTACTTC.